The 24 T cell receptor beta chains listed next were all sequenced from one sample in a study of T-cell memory formation after mild COVID-19 (dated by TCRdb to the early 2020s). Library construction relied on 5' RACE. For sequencing, an Illumina NovaSeq 6000 was employed. TCRdb reanalyzed the raw reads on its own, using fastp at Q25 for trimming and MiXCR for clone calling, and kept in-frame beta chains. Rows with one shared CDR3 protein collapse into an entry with the most common genes and DNA. This sample lists roughly 220,000 distinct CDR3 sequences; 9% to 10% were detected once. Jointly, the top ten make up 3.5% of the sample. Sequenced input: PBMCs or a T cell subset sorted from them (not recorded which). These receptors originate from a man aged 18 to 35 who had mild COVID-19 (a few samples of this study predate the infection). The sample titles of this study are shuffled in the database, so cell type and time point are left out; the donor was told from shared clones.

This clonotype was recorded a few times. The chain joins TRBV5-1 to TRBJ2-7, with TRBD2 as a possible D gene (5 bases). Trimming stripped 3 bases from V and 3 bases from J, with 10 bases between. Germline assignment: CDR1 SGHRS and CDR2 YFSETQ. This CDR3 contains 13 residues. The CDR3 sequence: CASSSGRGYEQYF. CDR3 DNA: TGCGCCAGCAGCTCTGGCCGGGGCTACGAGCAGTACTTC.

The chain is built from TRBV2 and TRBJ2-3; 13 bases map to TRBD2. This CDR3 spans 15 amino acids. Trimming took 6 bases from V and 6 from J; bases not matched to a gene: 6. Germline lookup yields CDR1 SNHLY and CDR2 FYNNEI. CDR3 loop: CASRGLAGTADTQYF. In DNA form, the CDR3 reads TGTGCCAGCAGGGGACTAGCGGGGACCGCGGATACGCAGTATTTT.

This chain uses TRBV6-2 or TRBV6-3 with TRBJ2-2; D may match TRBD1 or TRBD2 (5 bases each). Germline loops: CDR1 MNHEY, CDR2 SVGEGT. The CDR3 length is 15 residues. V dropped 7 bases and J dropped 7 bases, with 19 bases sitting between them. CDR3 DNA: TGTGCCAGCAAGGTTCTCGGGGCTCTTGGCGGGGAGCTGTTTTTT. It codes for CASKVLGALGGELFF.

The chain links TRBV19 to TRBJ1-5; 9 nucleotides align to TRBD1. Germline-derived CDR1 and CDR2 are LNHDA and SQIVND (reference sequence). The junction had 4 bases not matched to a gene; V was cut back by 3 bases and J by 7 bases. The CDR3 runs 14 residues. DNA for the CDR3: TGTGCCAGTAGTATGACAGGGGGGGCCCAGCCCCAGCATTTT. Protein: CASSMTGGAQPQHF.

The gene calls are TRBV4-1 and TRBJ1-5; TRBD1 matches 8 bases. The CDR3 runs to 16 residues. Trimming at V came to 8 bases and at J to 3 bases, leaving 12 bases not matched to a gene. The germline V gene encodes CDR1 MGHRA and CDR2 YSYEKL. This CDR3 reads CASGVGDRGYNQPQHF. In DNA form, the CDR3 reads TGCGCCAGCGGGGTGGGTGACAGGGGTTACAATCAGCCCCAGCATTTT.

The chain joins TRBV9 to TRBJ2-2, with 12 bases that match TRBD2. The CDR3 loop spans 16 amino acids. Germline lookup yields CDR1 SGDLS and CDR2 YYNGEE. V trimming: 3 bases; J trimming: 6 bases; junction bases outside the gene matches: 6. The CDR3 spells CASSGPSGGAPGELFF. The DNA of the CDR3 is TGTGCCAGCAGCGGACCTAGCGGGGGGGCCCCCGGGGAGCTGTTTTTT.

This clonotype was seen a few times. The chain uses TRBV29-1 and TRBJ2-2; 7 positions match TRBD1. Trimming removed 8 bases from V and 1 base from J; junction bases left unmatched: 7. There are 14 residues in the CDR3. The germline V gene has CDR1 SQVTM and CDR2 ANQGSEA. CDR3 amino acids: CSTHRGKNTGELFF. In DNA form, the CDR3 reads TGCAGCACACACAGGGGCAAGAACACCGGGGAGCTGTTTTTT.

This chain uses TRBV6-2 or TRBV6-3 with TRBJ1-1; D not certain. The CDR3 consists of 16 residues. The germline V gene has CDR1 MNHEY and CDR2 SVGEGT. Trimming left V 5 bases short and J 0 bases short, with 16 bases between. The CDR3 region is CASSRRVGSMNTEAFF. The DNA of the CDR3 is TGTGCCAGCAGTAGGAGGGTGGGGAGCATGAACACTGAAGCTTTCTTT.

The chain links TRBV2 to TRBJ2-1, with 7 nucleotides matching TRBD2. The CDR3 has 15 amino acids. Germline V gene data show CDR1 as SNHLY and CDR2 as FYNNEI. The junction had 8 bases not matched to a gene; V was cut back by 7 bases and J by 2 bases. CDR3 in DNA: TGTGCCAGCAAGATTAGTGGGGGGGCCTACAATGAGCAGTTCTTC. Translating gives CASKISGGAYNEQFF.

This clonotype was observed a handful of times. The chain combines TRBV18 with TRBJ1-6; a possible D gene is TRBD1 (6 bases). V lost 8 bases and J lost 5, with 16 bases in between. The CDR3 covers 15 residues. Looked up from germline, CDR1 is KGHSH and CDR2 is LQKENI. DNA of the CDR3: TGTGCCAGCGGAGAAAGGGGGGGGGATAATTCACCCCTCCACTTT. It codes for CASGERGGDNSPLHF.

This clonotype has only a few counts. The chain combines TRBV4-3 with TRBJ2-1; D remains ambiguous. CDR3 length: 15 residues. Trimming cost V 0 bases and J 3 bases, with 9 bases left between them. Germline CDR1 is LGHNA and CDR2 is YSLEER. The DNA of the CDR3 is TGCGCCAGCAGCCAAGATTCGCGCCACTACAATGAGCAGTTCTTC. It is translated as CASSQDSRHYNEQFF.

This clonotype was picked up many times. The chain uses TRBV7-9 and TRBJ1-6, with TRBD1 matching over 9 bases. V was pared by 4 bases and J by 7 bases, with 2 bases of the junction left unmatched. The CDR3 has 14 amino acids. Germline CDR1 and CDR2: SEHNR and FQNEAQ (reference sequence). The CDR3 DNA follows: TGTGCCAGCAGCTCAGGACAGGGGAATTCACCCCTCCACTTT. The encoded protein is CASSSGQGNSPLHF.

This chain links TRBV12-3 or TRBV12-4 with TRBJ1-5, with D unresolved. The CDR3 contains 14 residues. Trimming took 6 bases from V and 2 from J, leaving 11 bases between them. The CDR3 DNA is TGTGCCAGCAGGATCCGTGCGGGCAATCAGCCCCAGCATTTT. Translation gives CASRIRAGNQPQHF.

The V and J genes are TRBV7-2 and TRBJ1-1; the D is unclear. Germline V gives CDR1 SGHTA, CDR2 FQGNSA. This CDR3 has 15 residues. The germline V and J ends were trimmed by 3 bases and 2 bases, with 13 bases remaining between them. The CDR3 DNA reads TGTGCCAGCAGCTTGGTGTCAGCCCTTAACACTGAAGCTTTCTTT. Protein sequence: CASSLVSALNTEAFF. Together with reference TRBV7-2 and TRBJ1-1, the CDR3 gives the full variable domain: GAGVSQSPSNKVTEKGKDVELRCDPISGHTALYWYRQSLGQGLEFLIYFQGNSAPDKSGLPSDRFSAERTGGSVSTLTIQRTQQEDSAVYLCASSLVSALNTEAFFGQGTRLTVV.

This chain uses TRBV4-2 with TRBJ2-1, with 7 nucleotides matching TRBD2. The germline V gene encodes CDR1 LGHNA and CDR2 YNFKEQ. J was trimmed by 7 bases and V by 0 bases; bases with no gene match: 9. The CDR3 totals 16 residues. The chain's CDR3 is CASSQDIGAGLNEQFF. CDR3 DNA sequence: TGTGCCAGCAGCCAAGATATCGGAGCGGGGCTTAATGAGCAGTTCTTC.

The chain links TRBV20-1 to TRBJ1-5; 10 bases agree with TRBD1. The CDR3 consists of 17 residues. The germline V gene encodes CDR1 DFQATT and CDR2 SNEGSKA (reference sequence). The junction had 18 bases not matched to a gene; V was cut back by 6 bases and J by 7 bases. In nucleotides, the CDR3 is TGCAGTGCCCCCGGGACAGGGGTTCCCGGGGACGGCCAGCCCCAGCATTTT. This codes for CSAPGTGVPGDGQPQHF.

This clonotype was seen more than once but under ten times. The chain combines TRBV7-2 with TRBJ1-2; tentatively, D is TRBD1 (5 bases). CDR1 and CDR2 (germline): SGHTA, FQGNSA. The CDR3 has 14 residues. The V gene lost 0 bases and the J gene lost 8 bases, with 13 bases spanning the gap. DNA of the CDR3: TGTGCCAGCAGCTTAGCACGGGACGTGGGGGGCTACACCTTC. Translated: CASSLARDVGGYTF. Using reference TRBV7-2 and TRBJ1-2 for the parts outside the CDR3, the full variable domain is GAGVSQSPSNKVTEKGKDVELRCDPISGHTALYWYRQSLGQGLEFLIYFQGNSAPDKSGLPSDRFSAERTGGSVSTLTIQRTQQEDSAVYLCASSLARDVGGYTFGSGTRLTVV.

The rearrangement uses TRBV19 and TRBJ1-6, with a weak D call TRBD1 (5 bases). Germline V gene sequence: CDR1 LNHDA, CDR2 SQIVND (reference sequence). V was pared by 0 bases and J by 9 bases, with 9 bases between. The CDR3 runs 14 residues. CDR3 residues: CASSIDPGSSPLHF. Written as DNA, the CDR3 is TGTGCCAGTAGTATAGATCCAGGGTCTTCACCCCTCCACTTT.

The V gene is TRBV4-2, the J gene TRBJ1-4; D is unclear. The CDR3 totals 13 residues. Per germline, CDR1 LGHNA and CDR2 YNFKEQ. The ends were cut back, 0 bases at V and 4 bases at J, with 3 bases in the middle. The CDR3 loop is CASSQDFNEKLFF. CDR3 nucleotides: TGTGCCAGCAGCCAAGATTTTAATGAAAAACTGTTTTTT.

The J gene is TRBJ1-1, the V gene TRBV7-2; D not certain. The CDR3 extends over 10 amino acids. Germline loops: CDR1 SGHTA, CDR2 FQGNSA. V lost 8 bases and J lost 11, with 12 bases in between. The CDR3 nucleotides are TGTGCCAGCGGGCGGTTGGGGGCTTTCTTT. This sequence encodes CASGRLGAFF.

The chain joins TRBV5-1 to TRBJ2-3, with TRBD2 identical over 10 bases. Germline lookup yields CDR1 SGHRS and CDR2 YFSETQ. The junction had 5 bases not matched to a gene; V was cut back by 4 bases and J by 0 bases. CDR3 size: 16 residues. The DNA for the CDR3 is TGCGCCAGCAGCCAACTAGCGGGGACTAGCACAGATACGCAGTATTTT. It specifies CASSQLAGTSTDTQYF.

The table lists this clonotype with many counts. A junction end diverges from the germline sequence, so it may reflect a read error. V is TRBV7-7 and J is TRBJ2-1; possibly TRBD2 for D (6 bases). This CDR3 is 13 amino acids long. Germline assignment: CDR1 SSHAT and CDR2 FNYEAQ (reference sequence). The CDR3 DNA sequence: TGTGCTAGCAGCTTAGAACGGGACTATGAGCAGTTCTTC. Amino acids: CASSLERDYEQFF.

This clonotype was seen more than once but under ten times. The chain joins TRBV5-1 to TRBJ1-4, with TRBD1 matching 10 bases. J gave up 4 bases and V 0 bases, and 6 bases lay outside the gene matches. Germline V lookup: CDR1 SGHRS, CDR2 YFSETQ. CDR3 length equals 17 residues. The CDR3 protein is CASSLEEGQGDNEKLFF. The CDR3 DNA is TGCGCCAGCAGCTTGGAGGAAGGACAGGGGGATAATGAAAAACTGTTTTTT.

There are many counts of this clonotype. This sequence joins TRBV5-8 and TRBJ2-3, with D perhaps matching TRBD1 or TRBD2 (5 bases each). Per germline, CDR1 SGHTS and CDR2 YDEGEE. The germline V and J ends were trimmed by 3 bases and 5 bases, with 16 bases remaining between them. The CDR3 contains 15 residues. For the CDR3, the DNA is TGTGCCAGCAGCTCCGGGACCCAGGTGGAAGATACGCAGTATTTT. It specifies CASSSGTQVEDTQYF.